The clone carrying this TCR beta chain shows up as medium-sized by frequency. Antigen: not known. These data are taken from a study of T cells in severe cutaneous drug reactions. Study context: Blister fluids or cells and PBMC were collected from patients in acute or recovery stage. General study findings and limits: Carbamazepine-induced Stevens-Johnson syndrome or toxic epidermal necrolysis patients showed strongly raised TRBV12-4, 25% to 40% in blister cells and roughly 5% in PBMC. A public TCRbeta CDR3 appeared in all seven CBZ-SJS/TEN blister samples, averaging roughly 14%.

The iRepertoire multiplex PCR system with TCR subtype-specific primers built both bulk and single-cell libraries. Each sample contributed roughly 90-500 ng of RNA for bulk libraries. TCRdb re-analyzed the multiplex PCR reads; it lists each CDR3 protein once, without DNA. Its table lists more than 3,000 distinct CDR3 sequences. Germline CDR1 and CDR2: MNHNS and SASEGT. The length of the CDR3 is 14 residues. Carbamazepine had induced Stevens-Johnson syndrome or toxic epidermal necrolysis in the sequenced donors. Specimen: PBMCs. The V and J genes are TRBV6-1 and TRBJ2-5; without DNA, the TCRdb call of TRBD2 cannot be checked. The TCR originated in a human donor with Stevens-Johnson syndrome, a severe cutaneous drug reaction. CDR3 in amino acids: CASRAGTSVETQYF.